Given below is one T cell receptor beta chain in context. Its antigen is unknown. This record belongs to a study of beta chain features in type 1 diabetes. Study as a whole: No age, gender or cell yield differences were seen between patients and healthy donors. Study conclusions and caveats: Researchers report that Type 1 diabetes patients had moderately but significantly shorter TCRB CDR3s across all four CD4+ subsets.

Cells sorted by CD45RO/CCR7/CD25/CD127/CD95/CD27 comprised CD4+ naive, central memory, regulatory and stem cell-like memory cells. The isolated RNA, all of it, was reverse transcribed, so expressed TCRB transcripts were what got sequenced. Some clones are missing from TCRdb's copy, which holds only in-frame ones; the method was immunoSEQ multiplex PCR. The sample contains around 710,000 clones, around 12% of which appear only once. The sequenced sample was naive CD4+ T cells from blood. The TCR sequence derives from a man aged 25 to 45 with type 1 diabetes.

CDR3 DNA: TGTGCCACCAGCAGACCAGGACCGATCTACGAGCAGTACTTC. This translates into CATSRPGPIYEQYF. The V and J genes are TRBV15 and TRBJ2-7; D gene unclear. Germline V gene data show CDR1 as LNHNV and CDR2 as YYDKDF (reference sequence). The CDR3 covers 14 residues. V was cut by 2 bases and J by 3 bases, with 11 bases left in between.